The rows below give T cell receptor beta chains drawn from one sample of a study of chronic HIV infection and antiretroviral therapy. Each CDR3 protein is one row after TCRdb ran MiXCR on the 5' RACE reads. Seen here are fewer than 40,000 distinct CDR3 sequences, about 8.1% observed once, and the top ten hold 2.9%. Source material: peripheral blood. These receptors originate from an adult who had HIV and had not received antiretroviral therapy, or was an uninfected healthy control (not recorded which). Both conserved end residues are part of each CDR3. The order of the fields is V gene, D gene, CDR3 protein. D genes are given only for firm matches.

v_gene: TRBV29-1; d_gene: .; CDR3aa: CSVEDGNTDTQYF
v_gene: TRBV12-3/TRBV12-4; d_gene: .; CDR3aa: CASSFEQGTYNEQFF
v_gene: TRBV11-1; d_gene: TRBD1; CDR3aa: CASSSGQGAIGYTF
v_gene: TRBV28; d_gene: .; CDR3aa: CASSKLQGRDTQYF
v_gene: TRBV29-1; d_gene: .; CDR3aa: CSALEPLNYGYTF
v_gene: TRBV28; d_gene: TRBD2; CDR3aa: CASRLAGGNEQYF
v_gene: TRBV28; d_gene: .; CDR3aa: CASSLTLILGTDTQYF
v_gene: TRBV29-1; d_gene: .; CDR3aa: CMSGGGGEGYTF
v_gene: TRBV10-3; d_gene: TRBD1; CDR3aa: CAIKNRGTNYGYTF
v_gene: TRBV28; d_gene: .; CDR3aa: CASSTGGSGELFF
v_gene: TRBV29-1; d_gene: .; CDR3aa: CINSNLPPRGGSLNEQFF
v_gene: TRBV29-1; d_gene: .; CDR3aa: CSVGEETQYF
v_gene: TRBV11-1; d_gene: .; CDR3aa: CASSLIGGDYNEQFF
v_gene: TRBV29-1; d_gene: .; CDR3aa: CSVEDGAGEVF
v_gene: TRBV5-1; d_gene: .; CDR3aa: CATSKDQETQYF
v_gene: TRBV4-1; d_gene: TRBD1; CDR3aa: CASSQGTGVGQPQHF
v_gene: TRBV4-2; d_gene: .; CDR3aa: CASSQSLEADTQYF
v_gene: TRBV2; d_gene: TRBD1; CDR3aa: CAGSPGTGGDEQFF
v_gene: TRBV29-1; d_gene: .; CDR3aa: CSVGRGEGEQYF
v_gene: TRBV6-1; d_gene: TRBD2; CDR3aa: CASSEGGGTDTQYF
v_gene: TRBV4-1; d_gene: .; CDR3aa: CASSSVTSGQETQYF
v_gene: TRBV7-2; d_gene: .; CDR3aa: CASSLAPGWYEQYF
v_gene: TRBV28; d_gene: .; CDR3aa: CASSLADQTQETQYF
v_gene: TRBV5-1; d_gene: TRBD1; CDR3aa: CASSDVTGGNEQYF
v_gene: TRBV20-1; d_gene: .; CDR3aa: CSARVRGAGELFF
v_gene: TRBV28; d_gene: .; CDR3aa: CASREGNTETFF
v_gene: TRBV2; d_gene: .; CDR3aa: CASRSQRVPTDTQYF
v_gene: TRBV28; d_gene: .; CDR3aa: CASSRDTTDTQYF
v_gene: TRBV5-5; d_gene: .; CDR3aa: CASSPRQDLSSYEQYF
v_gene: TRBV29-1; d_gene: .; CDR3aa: CSVDWTGNTEAFF
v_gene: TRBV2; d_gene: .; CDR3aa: CASMGANYEQYF
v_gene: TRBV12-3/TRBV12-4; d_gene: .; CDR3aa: CASSRGSYEQFF
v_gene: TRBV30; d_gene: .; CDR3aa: CAWTSGFNYGYTF
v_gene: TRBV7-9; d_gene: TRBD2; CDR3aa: CASSRELAEPTDTQYF
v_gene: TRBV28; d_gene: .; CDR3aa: CASSPLGARTGELFF
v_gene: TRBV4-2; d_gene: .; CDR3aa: CASSQEGNAVSNYGYTF
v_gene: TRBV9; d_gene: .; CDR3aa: CASTKDVAGELFF
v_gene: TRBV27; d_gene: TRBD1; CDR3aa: CASSLSGTGGREQYF
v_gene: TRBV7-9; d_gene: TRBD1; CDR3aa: CASSQTDRAGTEAFF
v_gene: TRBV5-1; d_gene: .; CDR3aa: CASSLGGIGDEQFF
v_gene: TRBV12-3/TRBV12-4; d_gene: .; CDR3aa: CASSPQLGGIRSNQPQHF
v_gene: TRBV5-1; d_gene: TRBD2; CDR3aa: CASTPAQASGRDEQFF
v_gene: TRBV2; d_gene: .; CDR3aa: CASTGGGDTQYF
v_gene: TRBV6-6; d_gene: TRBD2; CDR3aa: CASSIAGVDIQYF
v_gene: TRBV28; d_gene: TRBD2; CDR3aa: CASSLMLAGVYEQYF
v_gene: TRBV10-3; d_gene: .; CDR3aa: CASRRGGEGTEAFF
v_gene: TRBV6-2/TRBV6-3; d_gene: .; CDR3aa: CASSLSDEQYF
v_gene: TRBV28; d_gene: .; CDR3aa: CAGASSYNEQFF
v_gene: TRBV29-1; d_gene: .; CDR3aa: CSAVYPTGPEAFF
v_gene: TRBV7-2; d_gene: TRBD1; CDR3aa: CASSLNIFGTGYF
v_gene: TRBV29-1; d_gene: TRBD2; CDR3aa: CSVGGLAPGEQFF
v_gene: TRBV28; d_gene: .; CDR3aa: CASSFRRMGHYEQYF
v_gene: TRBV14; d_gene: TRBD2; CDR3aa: CASSQRLAGVGEQFF
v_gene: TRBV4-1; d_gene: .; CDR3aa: CASSQHRDYRNTIYF
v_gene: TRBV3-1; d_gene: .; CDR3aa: CASSQGGRTEYSNQPQHF
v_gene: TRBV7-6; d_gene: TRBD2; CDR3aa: CASRSGTMIYEQYF
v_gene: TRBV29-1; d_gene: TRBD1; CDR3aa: CSASTGMNTEAFF
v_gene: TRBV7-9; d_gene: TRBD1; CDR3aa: CASSLVGTGWEQYF
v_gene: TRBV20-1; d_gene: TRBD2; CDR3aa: CSAIPGLVVTQYF
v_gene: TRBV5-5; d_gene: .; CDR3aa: CASSLWGFERNEQFF